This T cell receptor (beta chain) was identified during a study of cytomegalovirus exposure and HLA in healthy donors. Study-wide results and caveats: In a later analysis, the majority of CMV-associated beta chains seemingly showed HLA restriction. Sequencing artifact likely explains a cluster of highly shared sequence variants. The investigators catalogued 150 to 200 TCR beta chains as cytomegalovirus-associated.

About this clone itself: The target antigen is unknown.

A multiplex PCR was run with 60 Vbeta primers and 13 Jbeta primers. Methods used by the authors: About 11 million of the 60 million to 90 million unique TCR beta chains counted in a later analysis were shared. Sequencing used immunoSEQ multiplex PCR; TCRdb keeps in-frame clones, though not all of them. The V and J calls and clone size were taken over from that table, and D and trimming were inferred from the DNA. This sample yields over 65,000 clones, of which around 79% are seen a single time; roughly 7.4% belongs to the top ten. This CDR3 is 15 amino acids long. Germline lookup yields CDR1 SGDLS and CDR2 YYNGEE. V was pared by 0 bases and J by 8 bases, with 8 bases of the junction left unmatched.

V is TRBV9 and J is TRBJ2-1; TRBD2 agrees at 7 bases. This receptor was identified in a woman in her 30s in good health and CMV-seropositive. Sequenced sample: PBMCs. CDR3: CASSVGGTTLDEQFF. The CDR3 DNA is TGTGCCAGCAGCGTAGGGGGGACTACCTTGGATGAGCAGTTCTTC.